Listed here are 7 T cell receptor beta chains from one sample, sequenced in a study of OX40 agonist ivuxolimab in advanced cancers. Libraries were prepared by immunoSEQ multiplex PCR; TCRdb keeps only in-frame clonotypes and omits some of them. The sample includes about 58,000 clones, 70% to 90% of them seen just once. The sequenced sample was CD4+ or CD8+ T cells sorted from blood, obtained in a trial of the OX40 agonist ivuxolimab. These receptor sequences come from an adult with an advanced solid tumor such as melanoma, head and neck, liver or kidney cancer.

The chain uses TRBV19 and TRBJ2-1; the match to TRBD2 covers 10 bases. V shed 5 bases and J 14 bases; nucleotides not matched to a gene: 3. The CDR3 runs to 11 residues. Germline-derived CDR1 and CDR2 are LNHDA and SQIVND (reference sequence). CDR3 loop: CASSASGSKFF. The CDR3 region has the DNA TGTGCCAGTAGTGCTAGCGGGAGCAAGTTCTTC.

This chain links TRBV27 with TRBJ1-2, with D possibly matching TRBD1 (5 bases). This CDR3 has 13 residues. The germline CDR1 and CDR2 sequences are MNHEY and SMNVEV (reference sequence). Between the trimmed V and J ends, which lost 3 bases and 6 bases, there was a span of 11 bases. As DNA, the CDR3 is TGTGCCAGCAGTTTCTTTGAGGGGAATGGCTACACCTTC. It is translated as CASSFFEGNGYTF.

The rearrangement uses TRBV5-4 and TRBJ2-3; TRBD1 agrees at 9 bases. The germline V gene encodes CDR1 SGHNT and CDR2 YYREEE (reference sequence). The ends lost 3 bases at V and 0 bases at J; junction bases unmatched: 8. There are 17 residues in the CDR3. CDR3 DNA: TGTGCCAGCAGCTCACGAAGGACAGGGGTTAGCACAGATACGCAGTATTTT. As protein: CASSSRRTGVSTDTQYF.

V and J are TRBV6-5 and TRBJ2-7, with TRBD1 identical over 10 bases. Trimming cost V 7 bases and J 12 bases; bases outside gene matches: 15. The germline CDR1 and CDR2 sequences are MNHEY and SVGAGI. CDR3 length: 14 residues. In DNA, the CDR3 is TGTGCCAGCAAAGACCAGGGACAGGGGTATTTTCGGTACTTC. Its protein is CASKDQGQGYFRYF.

The chain uses TRBV5-1 and TRBJ2-1; D possibly uses TRBD1 or TRBD2 (5 bases each). The CDR3 totals 13 residues. Trimming shortened V by 5 bases and J by 5 bases, and 11 bases separated the two germline ends. Germline V CDR1 and CDR2: SGHRS, YFSETQ. CDR3 in DNA: TGCGCCAGCAGAGGGGTAGCGAACAATGAGCAGTTCTTC. Translating it yields CASRGVANNEQFF.

The chain has TRBV5-1 and TRBJ2-4; D uncertain. CDR3 length: 14 residues. Germline-derived CDR1 and CDR2 are SGHRS and YFSETQ. The V end lost 0 bases, the J end lost 8 bases, and 12 bases lay between the germline ends. The CDR3 loop reads CASSLDPNGYIQYF. CDR3 sequence (DNA): TGCGCCAGCAGCTTGGATCCAAACGGGTACATTCAGTACTTC.

The chain joins TRBV15 to TRBJ2-2, with D possibly matching TRBD1 (6 bases). Trimming removed 1 base from V and 0 bases from J, with 12 bases in between. The germline V gene encodes CDR1 LNHNV and CDR2 YYDKDF (reference sequence). The CDR3 runs to 17 residues. The CDR3 DNA sequence: TGTGCCACCAGCAGAGGGGGGACATTCGCGAACACCGGGGAGCTGTTTTTT. This gives the protein CATSRGGTFANTGELFF.